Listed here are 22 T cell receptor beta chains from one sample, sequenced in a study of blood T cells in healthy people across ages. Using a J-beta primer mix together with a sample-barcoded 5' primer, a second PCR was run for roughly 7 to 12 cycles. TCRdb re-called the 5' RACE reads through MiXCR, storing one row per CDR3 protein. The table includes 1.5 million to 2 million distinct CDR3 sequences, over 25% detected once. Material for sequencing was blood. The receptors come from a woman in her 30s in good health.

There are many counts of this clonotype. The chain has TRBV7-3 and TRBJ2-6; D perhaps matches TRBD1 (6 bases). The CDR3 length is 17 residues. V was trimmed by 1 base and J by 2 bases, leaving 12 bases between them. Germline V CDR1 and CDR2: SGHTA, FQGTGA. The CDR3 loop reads CASSLSPQGTGANVLTF. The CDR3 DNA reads TGTGCCAGCAGCTTAAGTCCTCAGGGGACTGGGGCCAACGTCCTGACTTTC.

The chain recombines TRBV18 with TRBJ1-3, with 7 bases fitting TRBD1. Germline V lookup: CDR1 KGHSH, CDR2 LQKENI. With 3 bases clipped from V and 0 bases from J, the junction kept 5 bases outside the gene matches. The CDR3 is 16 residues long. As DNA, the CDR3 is TGTGCCAGCTCACCGGCAGGGGGGATCTCTGGAAACACCATATATTTT. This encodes CASSPAGGISGNTIYF. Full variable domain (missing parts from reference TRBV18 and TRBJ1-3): NAGVMQNPRHLVRRRGQEARLRCSPMKGHSHVYWYRQLPEEGLKFMVYLQKENIIDESGMPKERFSAEFPKEGPSILRIQQVVRGDSAAYFCASSPAGGISGNTIYFGEGSWLTVV.

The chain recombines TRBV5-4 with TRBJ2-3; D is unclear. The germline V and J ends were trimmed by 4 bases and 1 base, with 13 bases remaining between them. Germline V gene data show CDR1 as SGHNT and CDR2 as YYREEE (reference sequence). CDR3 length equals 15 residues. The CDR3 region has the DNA TGTGCCAGCAGCCCGATGGACGCGGGCACAGATACGCAGTATTTT. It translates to CASSPMDAGTDTQYF.

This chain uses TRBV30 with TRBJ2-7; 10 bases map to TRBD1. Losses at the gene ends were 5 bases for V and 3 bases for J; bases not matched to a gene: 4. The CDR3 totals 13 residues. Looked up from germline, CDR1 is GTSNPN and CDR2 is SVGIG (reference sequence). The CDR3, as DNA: TGTGCCTGGGCAGGACAGGGGGGCTACGAGCAGTACTTC. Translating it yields CAWAGQGGYEQYF.

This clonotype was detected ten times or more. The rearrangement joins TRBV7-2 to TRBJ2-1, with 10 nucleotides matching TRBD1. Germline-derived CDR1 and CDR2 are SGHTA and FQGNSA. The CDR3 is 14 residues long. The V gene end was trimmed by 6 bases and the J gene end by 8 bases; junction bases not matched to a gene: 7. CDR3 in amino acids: CASSRDRGRDEQFF. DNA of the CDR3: TGTGCCAGCAGTCGAGACAGGGGGCGGGATGAGCAGTTCTTC.

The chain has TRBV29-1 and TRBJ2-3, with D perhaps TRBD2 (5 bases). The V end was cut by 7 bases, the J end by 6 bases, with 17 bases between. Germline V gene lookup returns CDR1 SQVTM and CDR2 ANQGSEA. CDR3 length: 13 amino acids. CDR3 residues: CSADAEAGDTQYF. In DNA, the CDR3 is TGCAGCGCTGACGCGGAGGCCGGGGATACGCAGTATTTT.

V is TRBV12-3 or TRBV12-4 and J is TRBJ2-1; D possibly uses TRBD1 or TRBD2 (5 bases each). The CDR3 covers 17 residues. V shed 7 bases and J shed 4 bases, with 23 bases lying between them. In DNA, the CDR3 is TGTGCCAGCACCCTCGGGGCCACAACTATGGGGTACAATGAGCAGTTCTTC. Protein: CASTLGATTMGYNEQFF.

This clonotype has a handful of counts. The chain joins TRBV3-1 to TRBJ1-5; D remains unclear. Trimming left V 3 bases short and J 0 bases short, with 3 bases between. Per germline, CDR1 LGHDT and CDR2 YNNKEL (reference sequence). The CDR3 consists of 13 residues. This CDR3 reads CASSQVSNQPQHF. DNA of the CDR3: TGTGCCAGCAGCCAGGTTAGCAATCAGCCCCAGCATTTT.

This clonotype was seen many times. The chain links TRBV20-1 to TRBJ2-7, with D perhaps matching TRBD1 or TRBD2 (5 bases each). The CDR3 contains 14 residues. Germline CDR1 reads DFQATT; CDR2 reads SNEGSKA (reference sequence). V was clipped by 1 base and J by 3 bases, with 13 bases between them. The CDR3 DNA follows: TGCAGTGCTAGAGTGGAGGACAACTACTACGAGCAGTACTTC. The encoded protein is CSARVEDNYYEQYF.

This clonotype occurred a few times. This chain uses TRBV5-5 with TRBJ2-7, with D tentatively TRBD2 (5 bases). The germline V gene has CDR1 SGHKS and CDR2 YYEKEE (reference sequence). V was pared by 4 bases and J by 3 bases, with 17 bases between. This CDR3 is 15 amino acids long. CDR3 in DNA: TGTGCCAGCAGCCTAGGACTCGGGATCAACTACGAGCAGTACTTC. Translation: CASSLGLGINYEQYF.

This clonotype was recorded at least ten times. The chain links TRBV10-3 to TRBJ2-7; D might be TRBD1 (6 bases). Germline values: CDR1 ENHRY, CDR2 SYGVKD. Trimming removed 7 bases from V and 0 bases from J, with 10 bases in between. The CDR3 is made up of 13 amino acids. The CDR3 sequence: CAITRGASYEQYF. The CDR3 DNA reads TGTGCCATCACCAGGGGCGCCTCCTACGAGCAGTACTTC.

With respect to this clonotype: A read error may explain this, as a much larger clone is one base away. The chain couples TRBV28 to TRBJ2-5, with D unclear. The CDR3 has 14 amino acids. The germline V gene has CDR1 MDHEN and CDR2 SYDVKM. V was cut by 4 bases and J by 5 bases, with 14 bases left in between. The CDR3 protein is CASSSPLLGETQYF. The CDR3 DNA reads TGTGCCAGCAGTTCACCCCTCTTAGGGGAGACCCAGTACTTC.

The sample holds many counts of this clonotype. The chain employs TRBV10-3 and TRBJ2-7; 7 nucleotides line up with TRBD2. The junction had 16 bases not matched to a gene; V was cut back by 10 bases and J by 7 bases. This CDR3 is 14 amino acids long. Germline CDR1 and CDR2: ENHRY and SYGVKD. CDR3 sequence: CATSSSGTTLEQYF. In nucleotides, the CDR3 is TGTGCCACGTCCTCTAGCGGCACGACCCTAGAGCAGTACTTC.

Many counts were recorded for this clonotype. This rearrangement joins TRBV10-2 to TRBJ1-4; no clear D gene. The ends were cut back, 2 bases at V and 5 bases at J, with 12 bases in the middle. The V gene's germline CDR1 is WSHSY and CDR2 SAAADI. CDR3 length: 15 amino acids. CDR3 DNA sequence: TGCGCCAGCAGTGAGGGTCTGGGAATGAATGAAAAACTGTTTTTT. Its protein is CASSEGLGMNEKLFF.

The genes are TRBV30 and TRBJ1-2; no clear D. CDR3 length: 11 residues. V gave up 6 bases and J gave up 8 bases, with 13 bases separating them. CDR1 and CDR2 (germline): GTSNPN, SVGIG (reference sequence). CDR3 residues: CACSSGRGYTF. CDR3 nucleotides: TGTGCCTGCTCTTCTGGAAGAGGCTACACCTTC.

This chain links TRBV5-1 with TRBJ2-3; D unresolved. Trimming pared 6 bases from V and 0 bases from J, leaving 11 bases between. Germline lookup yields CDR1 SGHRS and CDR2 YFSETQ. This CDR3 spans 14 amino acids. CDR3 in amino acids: CASNDGSSTDTQYF. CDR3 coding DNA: TGCGCCAGCAATGACGGCTCGAGCACAGATACGCAGTATTTT. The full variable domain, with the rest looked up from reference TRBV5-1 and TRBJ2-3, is KAGVTQTPRYLIKTRGQQVTLSCSPISGHRSVSWYQQTPGQGLQFLFEYFSETQRNKGNFPGRFSGRQFSNSRSEMNVSTLELGDSALYLCASNDGSSTDTQYFGPGTRLTVL.

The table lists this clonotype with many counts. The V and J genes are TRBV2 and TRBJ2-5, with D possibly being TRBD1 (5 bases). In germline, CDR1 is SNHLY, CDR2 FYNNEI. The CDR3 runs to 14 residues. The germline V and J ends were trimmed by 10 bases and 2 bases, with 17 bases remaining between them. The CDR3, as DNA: TGTGCCAACCAGCGAGAGACAGCACAAGAGACCCAGTACTTC. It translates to CANQRETAQETQYF.

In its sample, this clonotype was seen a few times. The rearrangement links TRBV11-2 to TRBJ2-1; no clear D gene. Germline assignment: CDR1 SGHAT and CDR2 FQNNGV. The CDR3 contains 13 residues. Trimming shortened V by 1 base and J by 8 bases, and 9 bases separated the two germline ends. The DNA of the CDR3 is TGTGCCAGCAGCTTAGGAACAGCCCATGAGCAGTTCTTC. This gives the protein CASSLGTAHEQFF.

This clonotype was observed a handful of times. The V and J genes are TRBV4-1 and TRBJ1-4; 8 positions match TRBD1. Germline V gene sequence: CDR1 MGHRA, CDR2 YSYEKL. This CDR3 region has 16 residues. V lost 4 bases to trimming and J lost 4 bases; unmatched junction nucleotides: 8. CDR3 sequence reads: CASSPSVGQGNEKLFF. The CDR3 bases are TGCGCCAGCAGCCCCTCCGTTGGACAGGGTAATGAAAAACTGTTTTTT.

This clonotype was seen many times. DNA of the CDR3: TGTGCCAGCAGTTTAGTAGGGCTTGAGTACAATGAGCAGTTCTTC. Its protein product is CASSLVGLEYNEQFF. The rearrangement links TRBV12-3 or TRBV12-4 to TRBJ2-1; D uncertain. V lost 1 base, J lost 4 bases, and 11 bases lay in between. This CDR3 is 15 amino acids long.

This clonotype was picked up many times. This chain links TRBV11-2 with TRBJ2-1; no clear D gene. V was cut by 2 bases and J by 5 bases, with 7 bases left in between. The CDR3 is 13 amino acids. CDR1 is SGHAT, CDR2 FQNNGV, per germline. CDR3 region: CASSLSHNNEQFF. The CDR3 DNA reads TGTGCCAGCAGCTTATCCCATAACAATGAGCAGTTCTTC.

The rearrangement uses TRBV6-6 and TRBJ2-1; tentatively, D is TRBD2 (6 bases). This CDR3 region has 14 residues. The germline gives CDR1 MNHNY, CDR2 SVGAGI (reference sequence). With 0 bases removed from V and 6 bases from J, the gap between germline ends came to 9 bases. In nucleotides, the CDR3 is TGTGCCAGCAGTTACTCGGAGGGAGGCAATGAGCAGTTCTTC. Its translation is CASSYSEGGNEQFF.